One sample yielded the 5 T cell receptor beta chains listed below, sequenced in a study of cytomegalovirus exposure and HLA in healthy donors. Primers for the PCR totalled 60 Vbeta and 13 Jbeta. Profiling relied on immunoSEQ multiplex PCR, and the TCRdb table lists in-frame clones only, not all of them. Of 150,000 to 200,000 clones detected, more than 65% appear once; the ten largest clones hold approximately 2%. The sample consisted of PBMCs. These receptors originate from a woman aged 30 to 39 in good health and CMV-seronegative.

This clone was counted a single time. V is TRBV27 and J is TRBJ2-1; a weak D match, TRBD2 (6 bases). The germline CDR1 and CDR2 sequences are MNHEY and SMNVEV (reference sequence). The CDR3 runs 12 residues. Trimming took off 3 bases at V and 9 bases at J, with 9 bases between the two ends. CDR3 in DNA: TGTGCCAGCAGTTTTATCGGGGGTGAGCAGTTCTTC. Its protein product is CASSFIGGEQFF.

CDR3 nucleotides: TGTGCCAGCAGCTTATCTGGGGCAAATGAAAAACTGTTTTTT. As protein: CASSLSGANEKLFF. The chain recombines TRBV7-2 with TRBJ1-4; D perhaps matches TRBD1 (5 bases). This CDR3 contains 14 residues. V was trimmed by 2 bases and J by 5 bases, leaving 9 bases between them. Germline V CDR1 and CDR2: SGHTA, FQGNSA.

The chain carries TRBV7-2 and TRBJ1-6; D remains unclear. The CDR3 is made up of 16 amino acids. Trimming took 4 bases from V and 5 from J, leaving 15 bases between them. CDR1 is SGHTA, CDR2 FQGNSA, per germline. The DNA for the CDR3 is TGTGCCAGCAGCTCAATCGTTAATAGAAATAATTCACCCCTCCACTTT. Residues: CASSSIVNRNNSPLHF.

The rearrangement links TRBV7-9 to TRBJ2-7, with 11 bases lining up with TRBD1. After removal of 5 bases from V and 7 bases from J, the junction contained 7 bases not matched to a gene. Germline V lookup: CDR1 SEHNR, CDR2 FQNEAQ (reference sequence). The CDR3 totals 14 residues. The CDR3 protein is CASSQKDRGLEQYF. In nucleotides, the CDR3 is TGTGCCAGCAGCCAGAAGGACAGGGGGCTAGAGCAGTACTTC.

This chain connects TRBV19 to TRBJ1-2; TRBD1 matches at 11 bases. The CDR3 runs 15 residues. CDR1 is LNHDA and CDR2 is SQIVND in the germline V gene (reference sequence). V shed 3 bases, J shed 4 bases, and the junction held 4 bases outside the gene matches. The CDR3, as DNA: TGTGCCAGTAGTATTGGACAGGGGGCAAGCTATGGCTACACCTTC. This sequence encodes CASSIGQGASYGYTF.